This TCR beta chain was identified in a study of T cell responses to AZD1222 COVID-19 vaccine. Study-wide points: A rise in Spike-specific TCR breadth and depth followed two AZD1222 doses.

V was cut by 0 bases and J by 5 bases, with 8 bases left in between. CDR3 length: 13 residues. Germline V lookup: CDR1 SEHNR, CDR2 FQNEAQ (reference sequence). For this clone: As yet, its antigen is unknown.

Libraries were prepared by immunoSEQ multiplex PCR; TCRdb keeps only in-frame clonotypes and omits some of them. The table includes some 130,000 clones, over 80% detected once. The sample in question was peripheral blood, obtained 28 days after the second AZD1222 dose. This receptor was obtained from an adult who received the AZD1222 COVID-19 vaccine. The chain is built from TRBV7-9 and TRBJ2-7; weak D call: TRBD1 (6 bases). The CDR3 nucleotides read TGTGCCAGCAGCTTAGCGTGGGACAACGAGCAGTACTTC. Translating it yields CASSLAWDNEQYF.